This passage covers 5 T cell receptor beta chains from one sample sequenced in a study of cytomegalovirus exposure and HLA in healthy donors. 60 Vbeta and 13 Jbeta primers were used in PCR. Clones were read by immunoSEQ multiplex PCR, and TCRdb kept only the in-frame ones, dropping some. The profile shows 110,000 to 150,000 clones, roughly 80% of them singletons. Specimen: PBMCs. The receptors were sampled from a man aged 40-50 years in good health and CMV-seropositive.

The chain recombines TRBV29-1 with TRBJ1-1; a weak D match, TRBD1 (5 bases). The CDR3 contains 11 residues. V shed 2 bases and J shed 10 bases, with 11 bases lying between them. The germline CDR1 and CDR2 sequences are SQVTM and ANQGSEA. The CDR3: CSVEYGGRAFF. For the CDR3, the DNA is TGCAGCGTTGAATACGGGGGTAGAGCTTTCTTT. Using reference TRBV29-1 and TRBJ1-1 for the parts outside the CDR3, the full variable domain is SAVISQKPSRDICQRGTSLTIQCQVDSQVTMMFWYRQQPGQSLTLIATANQGSEATYESGFVIDKFPISRPNLTFSTLTVSNMSPEDSSIYLCSVEYGGRAFFGQGTRLTVV.

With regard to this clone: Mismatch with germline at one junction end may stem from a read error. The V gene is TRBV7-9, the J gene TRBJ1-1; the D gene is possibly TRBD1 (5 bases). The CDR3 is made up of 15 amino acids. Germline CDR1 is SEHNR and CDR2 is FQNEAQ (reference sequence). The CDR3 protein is CSSSRGGKGDTEAFF. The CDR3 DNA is TGTTCCAGCAGCCGAGGAGGGAAAGGGGACACTGAAGCTTTCTTT.

The CDR3 region is CASSLAGAYYNEQFF. The CDR3 DNA sequence: TGTGCCAGCAGTCTAGCGGGGGCTTACTACAATGAGCAGTTCTTC. The chain links TRBV6-6 to TRBJ2-1; 10 bases fit TRBD2. V lost 5 bases and J lost 3; bases outside the gene matches: 4. Germline V gene data show CDR1 as MNHNY and CDR2 as SVGAGI (reference sequence). The CDR3 has 15 amino acids.

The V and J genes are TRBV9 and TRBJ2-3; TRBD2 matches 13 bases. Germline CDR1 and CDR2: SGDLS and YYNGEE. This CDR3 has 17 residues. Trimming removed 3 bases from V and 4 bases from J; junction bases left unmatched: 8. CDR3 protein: CASSAYLLAGGPDTQYF. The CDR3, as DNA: TGTGCCAGCAGCGCCTACCTACTAGCGGGGGGGCCAGATACGCAGTATTTT.

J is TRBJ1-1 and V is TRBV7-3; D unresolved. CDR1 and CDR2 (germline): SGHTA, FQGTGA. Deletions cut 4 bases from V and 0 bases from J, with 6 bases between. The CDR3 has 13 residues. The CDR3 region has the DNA TGTGCCAGCAGCTCACAGATGAACACTGAAGCTTTCTTT. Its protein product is CASSSQMNTEAFF.